This T cell receptor (beta chain) was obtained from a study of blood T cell repertoires in COVID-19. Across the study: COVID-19 samples, acute and convalescent, were from the United States, Italy and Spain.

Trimming pared 7 bases from V and 4 bases from J, leaving 20 bases between. Germline V gives CDR1 MDHEN, CDR2 SYDVKM. This CDR3 region has 15 residues. In the study's own analysis: Nucleated cell number was recorded as an estimate derived from reference gene primer amplification. Sequenced by immunoSEQ multiplex PCR; TCRdb stores in-frame clones only, minus some. V, J and clone size reflect that table, while D and trimming were determined from the DNA. The sample lists approximately 300,000 clones; about nine tenths were seen once. Membership in each cohort depended on participant-reported clinical history. The recovered donors of Cohort 3 showed two negative PCRs, clearance, or symptom resolution.

This receptor was taken from a woman aged 18-30 years who had recovered from COVID-19. The chain uses TRBV28 and TRBJ2-7, with D unresolved. Sequenced: PBMCs or T cells enriched from blood (not recorded which). This chain's CDR3 is CASTPLVAPMYEQYF. For the CDR3, the DNA is TGTGCCAGCACCCCTCTAGTAGCCCCTATGTACGAGCAGTACTTC.